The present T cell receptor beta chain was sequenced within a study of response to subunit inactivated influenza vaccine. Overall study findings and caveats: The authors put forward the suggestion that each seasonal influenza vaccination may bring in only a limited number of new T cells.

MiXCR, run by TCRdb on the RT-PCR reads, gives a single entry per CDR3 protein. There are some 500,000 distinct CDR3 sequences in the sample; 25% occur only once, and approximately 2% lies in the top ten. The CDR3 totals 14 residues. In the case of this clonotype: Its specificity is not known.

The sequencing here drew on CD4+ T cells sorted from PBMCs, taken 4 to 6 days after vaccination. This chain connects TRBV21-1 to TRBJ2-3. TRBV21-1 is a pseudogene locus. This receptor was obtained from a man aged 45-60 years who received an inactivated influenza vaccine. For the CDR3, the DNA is TGTGCCAGCAGCAAACACAGAAACACAGATACGCAGTATTTT. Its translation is CASSKHRNTDTQYF.